This TCR beta chain is from a study of blood T cell repertoires in COVID-19. Study information: COVID-19 samples collected from the United States, Italy and Spain covered acute and convalescent phases. PBMCs, B-cell-depleted T cells, or T cells were the source of the cDNA or gDNA that made up the material.

The V end lost 7 bases, the J end lost 6 bases, and 15 bases lay between the germline ends. CDR3 size: 13 residues. Looked up from germline, CDR1 is MDHEN and CDR2 is SYDVKM. Sequenced by immunoSEQ multiplex PCR; TCRdb stores in-frame clones only, minus some. The data show 200,000 to 250,000 clones, almost 85% seen once. Sequencing was carried out using peripheral blood. The rearrangement uses TRBV28 and TRBJ1-2; D might be TRBD1 (6 bases). The receptor's source is a woman older than 75 with acute or convalescent COVID-19. This CDR3 reads CASITGSRDGYTF. The CDR3 nucleotides are TGTGCCAGCATTACAGGGAGTCGGGATGGCTACACCTTC.